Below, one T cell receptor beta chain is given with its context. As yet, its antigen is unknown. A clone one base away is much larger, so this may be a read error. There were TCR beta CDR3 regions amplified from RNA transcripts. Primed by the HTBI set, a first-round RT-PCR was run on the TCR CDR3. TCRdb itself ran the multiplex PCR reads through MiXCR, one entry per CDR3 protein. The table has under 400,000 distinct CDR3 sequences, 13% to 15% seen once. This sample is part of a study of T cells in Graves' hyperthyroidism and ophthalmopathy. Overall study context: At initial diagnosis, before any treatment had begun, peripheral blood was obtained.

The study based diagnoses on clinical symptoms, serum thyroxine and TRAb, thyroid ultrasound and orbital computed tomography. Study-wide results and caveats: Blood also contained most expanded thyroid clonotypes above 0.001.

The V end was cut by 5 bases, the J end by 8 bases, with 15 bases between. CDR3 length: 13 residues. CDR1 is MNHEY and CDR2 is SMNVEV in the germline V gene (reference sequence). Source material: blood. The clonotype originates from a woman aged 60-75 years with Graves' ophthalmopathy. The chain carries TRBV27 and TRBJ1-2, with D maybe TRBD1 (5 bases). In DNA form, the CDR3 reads TGTGCCAGCAGTCCTATCAGGGATAGGGGCTACACCTTC. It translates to CASSPIRDRGYTF.